The clone carrying this TCR beta chain counts as medium-sized (0.01 to 0.1%). Its antigen remains unidentified. This beta chain came through as a stray read in a library set up for alpha chains, and its size says little. The time point here: sample taken at primary tumor resection. This CDR3 has 15 residues. Germline V gene lookup returns CDR1 MNHEY and CDR2 SVGAGI. V lost 5 bases and J lost 5; bases outside the gene matches: 11. TCRdb recomputed calls from the 5' RACE reads with MiXCR, one row per CDR3 protein. The repertoire holds around 8,100 distinct CDR3 sequences, with around 15% as singletons. The source of the sample is a study of spatial heterogeneity in lung cancer. Study results and caveats: Tumoral mutation counts were tracked by counts of expanded intratumoral alpha and beta TCRs.

This sequence was found in a female donor with early-stage non-small cell lung cancer. The source material was lung tumor tissue, sampled at surgery. The gene calls are TRBV6-5 and TRBJ1-1; 7 bases agree with TRBD1. CDR3 coding DNA: TGTGCCAGCAGTCCACATTCGGACAGGTGGACTGAAGCTTTCTTT. Translation gives CASSPHSDRWTEAFF.